Given below is one T cell receptor beta chain in context. Its antigen is currently unknown. PCR primers comprised 60 Vbeta and 13 Jbeta primers. Authors' processing steps: In a later analysis, the count reached 75 million to 90 million unique TCR beta chains, with around 11 million shared. Assay used: immunoSEQ multiplex PCR; TCRdb lists only in-frame clones, some missing. Clone size and the V and J calls come from that table; the DNA yielded D and trimming. The table includes about 200,000 clones, over 65% detected once. This record comes from a study of cytomegalovirus exposure and HLA in healthy donors. Regarding the study as a whole: An analysis was carried out at a later point. It showed that HLA-associated TCR beta chains were more clonally expanded than equally common non-associated chains. One variant, a missense change in DCLRE1C, was linked in a later analysis to TCR beta V- and J-gene trimming. Evidence from a later analysis indicated that most CMV-associated TCR beta chains looked HLA-restricted.

The CDR3 is 16 amino acids. CDR1 is MNHEY, CDR2 SVGAGI, per germline. V lost 2 bases to trimming and J lost 4 bases, with 14 bases between them. The clonotype comes from a woman in her twenties or thirties in good health and CMV-seronegative. The chain has TRBV6-5 and TRBJ2-2, with D possibly matching TRBD2 (6 bases). Sequencing was done on a sample of PBMCs. CDR3 sequence: CASSYQPLAATGELFF. The DNA for the CDR3 is TGTGCCAGCAGTTACCAACCACTAGCAGCCACCGGGGAGCTGTTTTTT.